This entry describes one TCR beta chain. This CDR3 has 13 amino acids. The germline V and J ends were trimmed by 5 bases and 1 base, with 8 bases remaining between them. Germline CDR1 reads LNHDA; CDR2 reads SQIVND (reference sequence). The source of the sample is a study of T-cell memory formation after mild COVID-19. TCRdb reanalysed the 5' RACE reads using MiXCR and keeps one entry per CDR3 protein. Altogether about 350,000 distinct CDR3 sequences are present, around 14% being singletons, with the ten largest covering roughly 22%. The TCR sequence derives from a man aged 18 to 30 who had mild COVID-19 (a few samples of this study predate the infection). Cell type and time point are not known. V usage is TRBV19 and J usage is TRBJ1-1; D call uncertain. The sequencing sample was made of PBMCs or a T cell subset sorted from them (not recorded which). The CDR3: CASSYQKNTEAFF. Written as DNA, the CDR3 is TGTGCCAGTAGTTATCAGAAGAACACTGAAGCTTTCTTT.